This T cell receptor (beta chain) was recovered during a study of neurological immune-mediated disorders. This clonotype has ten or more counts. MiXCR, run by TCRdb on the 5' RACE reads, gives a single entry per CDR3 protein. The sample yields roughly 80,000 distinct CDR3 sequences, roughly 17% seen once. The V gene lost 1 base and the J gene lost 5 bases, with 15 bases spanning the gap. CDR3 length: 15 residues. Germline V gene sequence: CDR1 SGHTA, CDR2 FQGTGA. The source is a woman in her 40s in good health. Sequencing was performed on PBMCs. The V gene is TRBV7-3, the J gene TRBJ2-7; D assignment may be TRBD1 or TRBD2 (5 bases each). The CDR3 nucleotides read TGTGCCAGCAGCTTAAATGGGTTCGGGACGAACGAGCAGTACTTC. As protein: CASSLNGFGTNEQYF.